The 10 T cell receptor beta chains in this list originate from one sample, sequenced in a study of blood T cells in healthy people across ages. Primed by a sample-barcoded 5' primer and a J-beta primer mix, a second PCR proceeded for roughly 6 to 12 cycles. MiXCR, run by TCRdb on the 5' RACE reads, gives a single entry per CDR3 protein. Here the sample spans about 720,000 distinct CDR3 sequences, 25% being singletons. A further study also used this sample, focusing on T cells of mothers and their children.

The sequenced sample was blood. All receptors derive from a boy under 18 in good health.

The chain is built from TRBV5-5 and TRBJ1-1; D is unclear. This CDR3 contains 15 residues. Looked up from germline, CDR1 is SGHKS and CDR2 is YYEKEE (reference sequence). V dropped 0 bases and J dropped 0 bases, with 9 bases sitting between them. The CDR3 sequence: CASSLVGEMNTEAFF. Written as DNA, the CDR3 is TGTGCCAGCAGCTTGGTCGGGGAAATGAACACTGAAGCTTTCTTT.

This clonotype was counted between two and nine times. The rearrangement joins TRBV6-2 or TRBV6-3 to TRBJ2-2; unclear D gene. The V gene lost 2 bases and the J gene lost 7 bases, with 8 bases spanning the gap. The CDR3 extends over 13 amino acids. Germline V gene data show CDR1 as MNHEY and CDR2 as SVGEGT. CDR3 DNA sequence: TGTGCCAGCAGTTACGGCCCGCTCGGGGAGCTGTTTTTT. Its translation is CASSYGPLGELFF.

This clonotype was seen only a few times. This sequence joins TRBV7-2 and TRBJ1-4, with 9 positions matching TRBD1. V was pared by 3 bases and J by 7 bases, with 9 bases of the junction left unmatched. Germline V gene data show CDR1 as SGHTA and CDR2 as FQGNSA. This CDR3 spans 16 amino acids. The CDR3 region has the DNA TGTGCCAGCAGCTTGGGCCCGGGACAGGGAGTTGAAAAACTGTTTTTT. Protein: CASSLGPGQGVEKLFF.

The CDR3 reads CASSYVDPTSSYNSPLHF. CDR3 nucleotide sequence: TGTGCCAGCAGTTACGTCGACCCTACGAGCTCCTATAATTCACCCCTCCACTTT. This chain links TRBV6-5 with TRBJ1-6; the D is unclear. The V and J ends lost 2 bases and 0 bases respectively, with 14 bases between them. Germline CDR1 and CDR2: MNHEY and SVGAGI. The CDR3 contains 18 residues.

This chain connects TRBV7-9 to TRBJ2-7, with TRBD1 identical over 7 bases. V lost 5 bases and J lost 5; bases outside the gene matches: 9. This CDR3 has 14 amino acids. Per germline, CDR1 SEHNR and CDR2 FQNEAQ (reference sequence). CDR3 in amino acids: CASSKQTGKDEQYF. As DNA, the CDR3 is TGTGCCAGCAGCAAACAGACAGGGAAGGACGAGCAGTACTTC.

This sequence joins TRBV7-9 and TRBJ2-5, with D possibly matching TRBD2 (6 bases). Germline V CDR1 and CDR2: SEHNR, FQNEAQ (reference sequence). The V and J ends lost 2 bases and 3 bases respectively, with 13 bases between them. The CDR3 loop spans 15 amino acids. As DNA, the CDR3 is TGTGCCAGCAGCTTAACTTGGCGGGGTGAAGAGACCCAGTACTTC. Protein sequence: CASSLTWRGEETQYF. Filled out from reference TRBV7-9 and TRBJ2-5, the complete variable domain reads DTGVSQNPRHKITKRGQNVTFRCDPISEHNRLYWYRQTLGQGPEFLTYFQNEAQLEKSRLLSDRFSAERPKGSFSTLEIQRTEQGDSAMYLCASSLTWRGEETQYFGPGTRLLVL.

For this clonotype: Being one base from a much bigger clone, this may be a read error. The DNA is omitted, as the CDR3 cannot be located on it reliably, and the CDR3 follows TCRdb's listing. The chain couples TRBV9 to TRBJ1-3. A total of 13 residues make up the CDR3, ends included. The germline gives CDR1 SGDLS, CDR2 YYNGEE. This chain's CDR3 is CASSVGGGNTTYF.

The J gene is TRBJ2-1, the V gene TRBV10-2; 12 bases match TRBD2. The CDR3 extends over 14 amino acids. In germline, CDR1 is WSHSY, CDR2 SAAADI. The J segment lost 10 bases and the V segment lost 4 bases, leaving 5 bases of the junction unmatched. The CDR3 DNA reads TGCGCCAGCAGTGTGCGGCTAGCGGGAGGGGAGCAGTTCTTC. It yields the protein CASSVRLAGGEQFF.

This clonotype was observed a few times. This chain links TRBV7-2 with TRBJ1-5, with TRBD1 as a possible D gene (5 bases). Germline CDR1 is SGHTA and CDR2 is FQGNSA. Trimming removed 5 bases from V and 4 bases from J, with 12 bases in between. The CDR3 contains 14 residues. Written as DNA, the CDR3 is TGTGCCAGCAGCCTCGGGACGTTTAATCAGCCCCAGCATTTT. As protein: CASSLGTFNQPQHF.

This clonotype was observed at least ten times. A junction end diverges from the germline sequence, so it may reflect a read error. The gene calls are TRBV7-7 and TRBJ2-5; D may be TRBD2 (5 bases). The CDR3 consists of 14 residues. Per the germline V gene, CDR1 is SSHAT and CDR2 is FNYEAQ (reference sequence). The CDR3 loop is CASSSGLGQETQYF. For the CDR3, the DNA is TGTGCTAGCAGCTCCGGACTGGGCCAAGAGACCCAGTACTTC. The variable domain in full, with the rest retrieved from reference TRBV7-7 and TRBJ2-5, is GAGVSQSPRYKVTKRGQDVTLRCDPISSHATLYWYQQALGQGPEFLTYFNYEAQPDKSGLPSDRFSAERPEGSISTLTIQRTEQRDSAMYRCASSSGLGQETQYFGPGTRLLVL.